One sample yielded the 21 T cell receptor beta chains listed below, sequenced in a study of cytomegalovirus exposure and HLA in healthy donors. It was with 60 Vbeta and 13 Jbeta primers that the PCR ran. TCRdb's table, derived via immunoSEQ multiplex PCR, lists solely in-frame clones and lacks some. Of about 220,000 clones listed, over 80% are singletons. The sample comprised PBMCs. The receptors were gathered from a boy aged 2 to 10 in good health and CMV-seronegative.

As DNA, the CDR3 is TGTGCCAGTAGTCCTTGGACAGAGACAGATACGCAGTATTTT. It encodes CASSPWTETDTQYF. This chain uses TRBV19 with TRBJ2-3, with a possible D match to TRBD1 (6 bases). This CDR3 has 14 amino acids. The V and J ends lost 5 bases and 3 bases respectively, with 12 bases between them. CDR1 is LNHDA and CDR2 is SQIVND in the germline V gene (reference sequence).

V usage is TRBV13 and J usage is TRBJ1-1; 8 positions agree with TRBD1. The CDR3 consists of 12 residues. Trimming removed 5 bases from V and 4 bases from J; junction bases left unmatched: 0. Germline values: CDR1 PRHDT, CDR2 FYEKMQ (reference sequence). The CDR3 spells CASSGQGTEAFF. The CDR3 DNA reads TGTGCCAGCAGCGGACAGGGCACTGAAGCTTTCTTT.

V usage is TRBV4-2 and J usage is TRBJ1-4; D remains unclear. This CDR3 region has 17 residues. Germline CDR1 is LGHNA and CDR2 is YNFKEQ. Trimming cost V 1 base and J 3 bases, with 15 bases left between them. CDR3 DNA sequence: TGTGCCAGCAGCCAAGTGGAGGGATACGGGGCTAATGAAAAACTGTTTTTT. This encodes CASSQVEGYGANEKLFF.

The DNA of the CDR3 is TGTGCCAGCAGCTTAGGCGGGACAGGGTCCTACGAGCAGTACTTC. Its translation is CASSLGGTGSYEQYF. The genes are TRBV7-6 and TRBJ2-7, with 9 bases lining up with TRBD1. CDR1 is SGHVS and CDR2 is FNYEAQ in the germline V gene. The CDR3 is made up of 15 amino acids. V gave up 1 base and J gave up 1 base; unmatched junction bases: 2.

The chain uses TRBV6-5 and TRBJ2-7; D gene uncertain. The CDR3 is 14 residues long. V lost 5 bases to trimming and J lost 0 bases, with 11 bases between them. Germline CDR1 and CDR2: MNHEY and SVGAGI. The CDR3 reads CASSTSLSSYEQYF. The CDR3 nucleotides are TGTGCCAGCAGTACCTCCCTGAGCTCCTACGAGCAGTACTTC.

V usage is TRBV5-1 and J usage is TRBJ2-5; D is perhaps TRBD1 (7 bases). With the DNA end fitting TRBJ2-7 better, the J assignment may be wrong. The germline V gene has CDR1 SGHRS and CDR2 YFSETQ. This CDR3 region has 15 residues. The CDR3 sequence is CASSLSTGEAYEQYF. CDR3 coding DNA: TGCGCCAGCAGCTTATCCACAGGGGAGGCCTACGAGCAGTACTTC.

Details on this clone: Additional DNA sequences in this sample encode the identical CDR3. The V and J genes are TRBV2 and TRBJ1-1; TRBD1 aligns across 7 bases. With V trimmed by 4 bases and J by 4 bases, 3 bases remained unmatched. This CDR3 has 13 amino acids. Per the germline V gene, CDR1 is SNHLY and CDR2 is FYNNEI. CDR3 loop: CASSGQGGTEAFF. The CDR3 DNA is TGTGCCAGCAGTGGACAGGGAGGCACTGAAGCTTTCTTT.

The chain combines TRBV13 with TRBJ2-7, with 12 bases aligning to TRBD2. CDR3 length: 16 residues. Germline V gene lookup returns CDR1 PRHDT and CDR2 FYEKMQ (reference sequence). V lost 0 bases, J lost 6 bases, and 6 bases stayed unmatched. The CDR3 coding sequence is TGTGCCAGCAGCTTAGGACTAGCGGGGGGACTCGCCGAGCAGTACTTC. The encoded protein is CASSLGLAGGLAEQYF.

The CDR3: CASSNGGRGGYSNQPQHF. For the CDR3, the DNA is TGTGCCAGCAGTAACGGGGGGAGGGGGGGATATAGCAATCAGCCCCAGCATTTT. The V gene is TRBV27, the J gene TRBJ1-5, with D possibly being TRBD1 (6 bases). Trimming took 5 bases from V and 0 from J, leaving 20 bases between them. Germline CDR1 is MNHEY and CDR2 is SMNVEV (reference sequence). This CDR3 spans 18 amino acids.

The chain joins TRBV7-8 to TRBJ1-1, with 10 bases identical to TRBD1. The junction had 6 bases not matched to a gene; V was cut back by 0 bases and J by 5 bases. The CDR3 loop spans 16 amino acids. The germline gives CDR1 SGHVS, CDR2 FQNEAQ. CDR3 amino acids: CASSLAVGQGYTEAFF. CDR3 coding DNA: TGTGCCAGCAGCTTAGCCGTGGGACAGGGGTATACTGAAGCTTTCTTT.

This chain uses TRBV6-5 with TRBJ1-2; 10 bases line up with TRBD1. The CDR3 contains 13 residues. The J segment lost 8 bases and the V segment lost 5 bases, leaving 5 bases of the junction unmatched. Germline lookup yields CDR1 MNHEY and CDR2 SVGAGI. CDR3 nucleotide sequence: TGTGCCAGCAGTATAGGACAGGGGGGAGGCTACACCTTC. It specifies CASSIGQGGGYTF.

This chain joins TRBV15 and TRBJ2-6; unclear D gene. Between the trimmed V and J ends, which lost 1 base and 6 bases, there was a span of 4 bases. CDR3 size: 13 residues. Looked up from germline, CDR1 is LNHNV and CDR2 is YYDKDF (reference sequence). CDR3 protein: CATSRVEANVLTF. The CDR3 DNA sequence: TGTGCCACCAGCAGAGTAGAGGCCAACGTCCTGACTTTC.

The J gene is TRBJ2-2, the V gene TRBV18; 9 bases are a match to TRBD1. After removal of 3 bases from V and 4 bases from J, the junction contained 3 bases not matched to a gene. CDR1 is KGHSH and CDR2 is LQKENI in the germline V gene. The CDR3 is 15 residues long. The CDR3 DNA reads TGTGCCAGCTCACCGGGACAGGGATCCACCGGGGAGCTGTTTTTT. Translated: CASSPGQGSTGELFF.

The chain recombines TRBV27 with TRBJ2-7; the match to TRBD2 covers 9 bases. The CDR3 is 14 residues long. J was trimmed by 0 bases and V by 6 bases; bases with no gene match: 3. Per germline, CDR1 MNHEY and CDR2 SMNVEV (reference sequence). The CDR3 region is CASRISGSSYEQYF. The CDR3 DNA reads TGTGCCAGCAGAATTAGCGGGAGCTCCTACGAGCAGTACTTC.

The CDR3 nucleotides are TGTGCCAGCAGCCAAGTGGCTGACTCCTACGAGCAGTACTTC. This codes for CASSQVADSYEQYF. The chain links TRBV4-2 to TRBJ2-7; D gene ambiguous. Trimming pared 1 base from V and 0 bases from J, leaving 7 bases between. This CDR3 spans 14 amino acids. Germline CDR1 is LGHNA and CDR2 is YNFKEQ.

The chain links TRBV28 to TRBJ1-5, with D perhaps matching TRBD1 (5 bases). The germline CDR1 and CDR2 sequences are MDHEN and SYDVKM. The germline V and J ends were trimmed by 5 bases and 2 bases, with 16 bases remaining between them. The CDR3 length is 16 residues. The CDR3, as DNA: TGTGCCAGCAGTCCCCGGGCAGGGTATGGCAATCAGCCCCAGCATTTT. It codes for CASSPRAGYGNQPQHF. Complete variable domain (other parts from reference TRBV28 and TRBJ1-5): DVKVTQSSRYLVKRTGEKVFLECVQDMDHENMFWYRQDPGLGLRLIYFSYDVKMKEKGDIPEGYSVSREKKERFSLILESASTNQTSMYLCASSPRAGYGNQPQHFGDGTRLSIL.

The chain has TRBV1 and TRBJ2-5; the table names TRBD2, a call not compared with the DNA. TRBV1 is listed as a pseudogene. CDR3 size: 15 residues. The CDR3 spells CTSSRCGRGDKTQYF. Written as DNA, the CDR3 is TGCACCAGCAGCCGATGCGGGCGGGGGGACAAGACCCAGTACTTC.

This rearrangement joins TRBV30 to TRBJ2-1, with TRBD1 as a possible D gene (5 bases). Germline V gene sequence: CDR1 GTSNPN, CDR2 SVGIG (reference sequence). Between the trimmed V and J ends, which lost 4 bases and 8 bases, there was a span of 6 bases. The CDR3 runs 10 residues. The CDR3 sequence: CAWIGDEQFF. CDR3 DNA: TGTGCCTGGATAGGGGATGAGCAGTTCTTC.

This clone has only one observation. The chain uses TRBV27 and TRBJ1-5; 7 bases map to TRBD1. Unmatched junction bases numbered 11, after V lost 6 bases and J lost 0 bases. CDR3 length: 17 amino acids. Germline CDR1 and CDR2: MNHEY and SMNVEV (reference sequence). DNA for the CDR3: TGTGCCAGCAGCCCGGGGACAGCTCCTTATAGCAATCAGCCCCAGCATTTT. Translating gives CASSPGTAPYSNQPQHF.

V is TRBV11-2 and J is TRBJ2-7, with D hard to call. Germline CDR1 and CDR2: SGHAT and FQNNGV. There are 11 residues in the CDR3. V was pared by 5 bases and J by 3 bases, with 5 bases between. CDR3 sequence: CASSASYEQYF. CDR3 DNA sequence: TGTGCCAGCAGCGCTAGCTACGAGCAGTACTTC.

The chain uses TRBV28 and TRBJ2-3; D perhaps matches TRBD2 (5 bases). Germline CDR1 reads MDHEN; CDR2 reads SYDVKM. CDR3 size: 14 residues. Trimming stripped 6 bases from V and 1 base from J, with 11 bases between. CDR3 amino acids: CASRTYGGTDTQYF. Written as DNA, the CDR3 is TGTGCCAGCAGGACTTACGGGGGCACAGATACGCAGTATTTT.